This record concerns one T cell receptor (beta chain) sequence. Its antigen remains unidentified. This entry comes from a study of identical twins. Study results and caveats: Insertion counts were lower in abundant cord blood beta clonotypes, a trend that memory repertoires did not show.

A universal primer site came from template switching; cDNA carried unique molecular identifiers. TCRdb redid the calling of the 5' RACE reads with MiXCR, one entry per CDR3 protein. Among 240,000 or so distinct CDR3 sequences listed, 7% were seen once. V gave up 4 bases and J gave up 1 base; unmatched junction bases: 4. This CDR3 region has 15 residues. Looked up from germline, CDR1 is MDHEN and CDR2 is SYDVKM. This sample also belongs to another study, concerning yellow fever vaccine responses in identical twins.

The specimen was memory (CD45RO+) T cells sorted from blood. The sequence was collected from a woman between 18 and 29 years old in good health. The chain links TRBV28 to TRBJ2-1; 7 nucleotides agree with TRBD2. For the CDR3, the DNA is TGTGCCAGCAGTTGGGGGGGGGGGTCCTACAATGAGCAGTTCTTC. Translating gives CASSWGGGSYNEQFF.